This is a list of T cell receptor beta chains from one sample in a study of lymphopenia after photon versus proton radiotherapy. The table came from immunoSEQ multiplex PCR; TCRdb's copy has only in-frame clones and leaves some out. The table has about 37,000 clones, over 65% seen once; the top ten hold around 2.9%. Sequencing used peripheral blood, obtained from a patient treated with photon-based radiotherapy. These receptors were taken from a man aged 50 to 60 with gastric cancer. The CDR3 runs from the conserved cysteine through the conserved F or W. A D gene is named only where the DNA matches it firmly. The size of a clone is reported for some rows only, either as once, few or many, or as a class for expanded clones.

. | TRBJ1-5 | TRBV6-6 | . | CASSYGDGNQPQHF | TGTGCCAGCAGTTACGGGGACGGCAATCAGCCCCAGCATTTT
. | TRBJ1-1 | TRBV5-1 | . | CASSRGYGNTEAFF | TGCGCCAGCAGCAGGGGTTATGGGAACACTGAAGCTTTCTTT
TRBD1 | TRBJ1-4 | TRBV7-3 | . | CASSLRQGPDEKLFF | TGTGCCAGCAGCCTAAGACAGGGGCCTGATGAAAAACTGTTTTTT
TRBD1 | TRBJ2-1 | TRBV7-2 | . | CASSLEEGAIIEQFF | TGTGCCAGCAGCTTAGAAGAGGGGGCAATAATTGAGCAGTTCTTC
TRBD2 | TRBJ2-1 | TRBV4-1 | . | CASSQPAGGVYHEQFF | TGCGCCAGCAGCCAGCCAGCGGGAGGAGTTTATCATGAGCAGTTCTTC
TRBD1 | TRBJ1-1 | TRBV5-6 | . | CASSLRGGAVEAFF | TGTGCCAGCAGCTTGCGAGGGGGCGCCGTTGAAGCTTTCTTT
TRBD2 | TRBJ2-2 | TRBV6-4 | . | CASSRTSGENTGELFF | TGTGCCAGCAGCCGGACTAGCGGGGAGAACACCGGGGAGCTGTTTTTT
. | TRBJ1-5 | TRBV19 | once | CASSKLRTGNQPQHF | TGTGCCAGTAGTAAACTCCGGACGGGAAATCAGCCCCAGCATTTT
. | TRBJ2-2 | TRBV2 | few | CASKFRENTGELFF | TGTGCCAGCAAATTCCGGGAAAACACCGGGGAGCTGTTTTTT
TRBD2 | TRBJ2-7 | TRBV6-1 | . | CASSWGGEGNEQYF | TGTGCCAGCAGTTGGGGGGGGGAGGGTAACGAGCAGTACTTC
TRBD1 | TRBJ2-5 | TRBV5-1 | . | CASSTGTGSAVGQETQYF | TGCGCCAGCAGCACCGGGACAGGGTCAGCAGTTGGTCAAGAGACCCAGTACTTC
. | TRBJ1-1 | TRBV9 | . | CASSVGGIDRAFF | TGTGCCAGCAGCGTAGGCGGGATAGATAGGGCTTTCTTT
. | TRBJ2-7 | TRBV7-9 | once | CASSSSNYEQYF | TGTGCCAGCAGCTCCTCAAACTACGAGCAGTACTTC
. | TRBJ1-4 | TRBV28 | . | CATGATNEKLFF | TGTGCCACGGGGGCAACTAATGAAAAACTGTTTTTT
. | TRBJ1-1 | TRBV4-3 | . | CASSQEGELTEAFF | TGCGCCAGCAGCCAAGAGGGGGAGTTGACTGAAGCTTTCTTT
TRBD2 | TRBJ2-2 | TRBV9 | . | CASSGLAGGLGTGELFF | TGTGCCAGCAGCGGACTAGCGGGAGGTCTGGGCACCGGGGAGCTGTTTTTT
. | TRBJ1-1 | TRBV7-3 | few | CASSLTGREAFF | TGTGCCAGCAGCTTAACGGGTAGGGAAGCTTTCTTT
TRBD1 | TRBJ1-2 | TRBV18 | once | CASSPPRGQANYGYTF | TGTGCCAGCTCACCACCCCGAGGACAGGCTAACTATGGCTACACCTTC
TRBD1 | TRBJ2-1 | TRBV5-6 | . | CASSLARTGDEQFF | TGTGCCAGCAGCTTGGCCCGGACAGGGGATGAGCAGTTCTTC
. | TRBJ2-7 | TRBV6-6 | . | CASSYSALGADEQYF | TGTGCCAGCAGTTACTCGGCCCTTGGCGCGGACGAGCAGTACTTC
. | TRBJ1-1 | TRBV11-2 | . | CASSLGYKNTEAFF | TGTGCCAGCAGCTTAGGGTACAAGAACACTGAAGCTTTCTTT
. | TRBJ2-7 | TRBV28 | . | CASSLGTGAGEQYF | TGTGCCAGCAGTTTGGGTACGGGGGCAGGGGAGCAGTACTTC
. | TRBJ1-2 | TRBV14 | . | CASSHGGNYGYTF | TGTGCCAGCAGCCACGGGGGTAACTATGGCTACACCTTC
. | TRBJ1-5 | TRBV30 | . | CACGIYGGYNQPQHF | TGTGCCTGTGGAATTTATGGAGGCTATAATCAGCCCCAGCATTTT
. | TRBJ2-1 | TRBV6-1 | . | CASSVGRVNEQFF | TGTGCCAGCAGTGTCGGAAGGGTAAATGAGCAGTTCTTC
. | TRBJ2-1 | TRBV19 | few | CASSGQPYNEQFF | TGTGCCAGTAGTGGACAGCCCTACAATGAGCAGTTCTTC
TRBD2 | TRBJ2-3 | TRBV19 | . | CASSRAGGTDTQYF | TGTGCCAGTAGTAGAGCGGGAGGGACAGATACGCAGTATTTT
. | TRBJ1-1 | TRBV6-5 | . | CASLSTLLNTEAFF | TGTGCCAGCCTCTCGACCCTTCTGAACACTGAAGCTTTCTTT
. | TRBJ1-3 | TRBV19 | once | CASLQDPGSGNTIYF | TGTGCCAGCCTCCAGGACCCTGGCTCTGGAAACACCATATATTTT
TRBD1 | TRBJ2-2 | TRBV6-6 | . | CASSPGQGANTGELFF | TGTGCCAGCAGTCCCGGACAGGGTGCGAACACCGGGGAGCTGTTTTTT
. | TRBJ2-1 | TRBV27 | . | CASSLIGAASYNEQFF | TGTGCCAGCAGTTTAATAGGAGCGGCCTCCTACAATGAGCAGTTCTTC
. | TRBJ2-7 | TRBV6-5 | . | CASRSGGSPYEQYF | TGTGCCAGCAGGAGTGGGGGATCGCCCTACGAGCAGTACTTC
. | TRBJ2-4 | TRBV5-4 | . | CASSVNEGRAKNIQYF | TGTGCCAGCAGCGTCAATGAGGGTAGAGCCAAAAACATTCAGTACTTC
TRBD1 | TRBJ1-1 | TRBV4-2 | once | CASSHIGQGDTEAFF | TGTGCCAGCAGCCATATCGGACAGGGCGACACTGAAGCTTTCTTT
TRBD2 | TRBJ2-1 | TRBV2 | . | CASPRGDWGNSEQFF | TGTGCCAGCCCACGGGGGGACTGGGGCAATAGTGAGCAGTTCTTC
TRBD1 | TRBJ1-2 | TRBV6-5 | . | CASSYGTGPYGYTF | TGTGCCAGCAGTTACGGGACAGGGCCCTATGGCTACACCTTC
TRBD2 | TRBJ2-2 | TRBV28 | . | CASRRGSTGELFF | TGTGCCAGCAGACGCGGGAGCACCGGGGAGCTGTTTTTT
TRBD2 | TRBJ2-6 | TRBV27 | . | CASSLGLAGLSGANVLTF | TGTGCCAGCAGTTTGGGACTAGCGGGCCTCTCTGGGGCCAACGTCCTGACTTTC
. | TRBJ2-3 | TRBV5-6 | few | CASSSITGRNTDTQYF | TGTGCCAGCAGTTCAATAACGGGGCGAAACACAGATACGCAGTATTTT
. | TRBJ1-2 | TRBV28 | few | CASSDANYGYTF | TGTGCCAGCAGTGACGCGAACTATGGCTACACCTTC
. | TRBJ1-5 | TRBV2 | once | CASGGVISSNQPQHF | TGTGCCAGCGGGGGGGTTATAAGTAGCAATCAGCCCCAGCATTTT
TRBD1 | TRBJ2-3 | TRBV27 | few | CATGDRGRGDTQYF | TGTGCCACGGGGGACAGGGGGCGCGGGGATACGCAGTATTTT
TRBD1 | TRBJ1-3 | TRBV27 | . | CASSQEGAPGNTIYF | TGTGCCAGCAGCCAGGAGGGGGCGCCTGGAAACACCATATATTTT
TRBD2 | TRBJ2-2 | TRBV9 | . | CASSLTSYKDTGELFF | TGTGCCAGCAGCCTGACTAGCTATAAGGACACCGGGGAGCTGTTTTTT
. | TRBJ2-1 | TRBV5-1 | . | CASSSTTRGPNEQFF | TGCGCCAGCAGCTCAACGACTCGGGGCCCAAATGAGCAGTTCTTC
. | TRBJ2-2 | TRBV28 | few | CASSSRTGRALGTGELFF | TGTGCCAGCAGTTCAAGGACCGGACGGGCACTTGGTACCGGGGAGCTGTTTTTT
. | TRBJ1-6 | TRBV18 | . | CASSPGSSPLHF | TGTGCCAGCTCACCCGGGAGTTCACCCCTCCACTTT